This T cell receptor (beta chain) emerged from a study of OX40 agonist ivuxolimab in advanced cancers. This table comes from immunoSEQ multiplex PCR, and its TCRdb copy is limited to in-frame clones, with some not included. The sample has 75,000 to 100,000 clones, 90% to 95% seen once. The ends were cut back, 6 bases at V and 10 bases at J, with 13 bases in the middle. Germline assignment: CDR1 SNHLY and CDR2 FYNNEI. The CDR3 spans 13 residues. The sample in question was CD4+ or CD8+ T cells sorted from blood, obtained in a trial of the OX40 agonist ivuxolimab. This receptor was identified in an adult with an advanced solid tumor such as melanoma, head and neck, liver or kidney cancer. The chain has TRBV2 and TRBJ1-6; TRBD1 might be the D (5 bases). CDR3 bases: TGTGCCAGCAGGTCTCAGGGTTGGTCACCCCTCCACTTT. This sequence encodes CASRSQGWSPLHF.